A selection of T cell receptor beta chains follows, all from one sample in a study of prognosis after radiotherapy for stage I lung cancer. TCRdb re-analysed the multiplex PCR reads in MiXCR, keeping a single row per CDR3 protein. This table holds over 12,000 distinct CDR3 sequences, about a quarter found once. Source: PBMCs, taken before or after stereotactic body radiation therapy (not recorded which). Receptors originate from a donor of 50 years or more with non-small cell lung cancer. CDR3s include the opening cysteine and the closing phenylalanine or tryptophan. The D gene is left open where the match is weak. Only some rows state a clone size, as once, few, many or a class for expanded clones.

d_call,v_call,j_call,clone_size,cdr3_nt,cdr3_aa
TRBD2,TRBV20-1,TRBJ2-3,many,TGCAGTGCTATGCTAGCGGGAGAGTTGTATGCGCAGTATTTT,CSAMLAGELYAQYF
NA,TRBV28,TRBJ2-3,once,TGTGCCAGCAACTTAAGGACTAGCACAGATACGCAGTATTTT,CASNLRTSTDTQYF
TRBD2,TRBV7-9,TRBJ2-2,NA,TGTGCCAGCAGCCCACCGAGCGGGAGGGCCTACACCGGGGAGCTGTCTTTT,CASSPPSGRAYTGELSF
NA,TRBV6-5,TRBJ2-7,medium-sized,TGTGCCAGCAGTTACTCGCTAGCCCGGAGGGACGAGCAGTACTTC,CASSYSLARRDEQYF
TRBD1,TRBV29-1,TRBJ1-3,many,TGCAGCGTCCTAGACAGGGATGAAAACACCATATATTTT,CSVLDRDENTIYF
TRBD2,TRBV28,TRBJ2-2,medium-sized,TGTGCCAGCAGCCTTAGCGGGAGGGGCGGGGAGCTGTTTTTT,CASSLSGRGGELFF
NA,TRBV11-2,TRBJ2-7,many,TGTGCCAGCAGCTTAGGATTGGGGAAACCCTACGAGCAGTACTTC,CASSLGLGKPYEQYF
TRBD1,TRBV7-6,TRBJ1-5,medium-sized,TGTGCCAGCAGCCCAGCTACAGGGGCAACCAATCAGCCCCAGCATTTT,CASSPATGATNQPQHF
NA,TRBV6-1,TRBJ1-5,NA,TGTGCCAGCAGCTCCCAGACAGTGTGTCAGCCCCAGCATTTT,CASSSQTVCQPQHF
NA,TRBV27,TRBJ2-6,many,TGTGCCACCTCAAAGGCCCGGGGCGCTGGGGCCAACGTCCTGACTTTC,CATSKARGAGANVLTF
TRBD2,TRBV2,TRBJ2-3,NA,TGTGCCAGCAGACTAGCGGGGGACACAGATACGCAGTATTTT,CASRLAGDTDTQYF
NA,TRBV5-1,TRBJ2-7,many,TGCGCCAGCAGCTTGGGCGGGACCCCTTATGGAGAGCAGTACTTC,CASSLGGTPYGEQYF
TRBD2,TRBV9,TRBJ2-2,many,TGTGCCAGCAGCTCGAAGGGAGGGCCGGGCACCGGGGAGCTGTTTTTT,CASSSKGGPGTGELFF
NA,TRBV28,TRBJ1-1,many,TGTGCCATTCTCCTCGGCGGGCCGGGCACTGAAGCTTTCTTT,CAILLGGPGTEAFF
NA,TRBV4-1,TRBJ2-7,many,TGCGCCAGCAGCCAAGACTTGGAGGGAACTAGAGCATTTGGTTACGAGCAGTACTTC,CASSQDLEGTRAFGYEQYF
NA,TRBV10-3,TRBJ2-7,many,TGTGCCATCAGTGTTTTAAGTTTCGACGAGCAGTACTTC,CAISVLSFDEQYF
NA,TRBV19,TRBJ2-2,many,TGTGCCAGTAGTATAGGAGGAGGTGCCGGGGAGCTGTTTTTT,CASSIGGGAGELFF
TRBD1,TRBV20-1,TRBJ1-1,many,TGCAGTGCCAGGACCGGGACAGGGTACACTGAAGCTTTCTTT,CSARTGTGYTEAFF
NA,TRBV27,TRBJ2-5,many,TGTGCCAGCAGTTTTAAGGGGGTCGATCCGGAGACCCAGTACTTC,CASSFKGVDPETQYF
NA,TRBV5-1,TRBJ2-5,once,TGCGCCAGCAGCTTAAGGGAAAGGCAGACCCAGTACTTC,CASSLRERQTQYF
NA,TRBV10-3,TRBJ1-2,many,TGTGCCATCAGTGGACGAGCTAGCGGCTACACCTTC,CAISGRASGYTF
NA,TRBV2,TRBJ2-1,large,TGTGCCAGCAGTGAAGAGCTAGCGCCTTACAATGAGCAGTTCTTC,CASSEELAPYNEQFF
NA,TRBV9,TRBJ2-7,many,TGTGCCAGCAGCGTTGTTGATAGCGGAGGAGGGGCCTACGAGCAGTACTTC,CASSVVDSGGGAYEQYF
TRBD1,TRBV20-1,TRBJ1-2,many,TGCAGTGCTAGTGTGGACAGGGGATCGGGTGGCTACACCTTC,CSASVDRGSGGYTF
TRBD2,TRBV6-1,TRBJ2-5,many,TGTGCCAGCAGTCCCCGGGGAGCGGGGCTAGAGACCCAGTACTTC,CASSPRGAGLETQYF
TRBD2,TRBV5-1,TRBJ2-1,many,TGCGCCAGCTATCCCTACCAGCGGGATTACAATGAGCAGTTCTTC,CASYPYQRDYNEQFF
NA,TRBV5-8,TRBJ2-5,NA,TGTGCCAGCAGCTTGGCCGCCGGGTTTAGAGGAACGGAGACCCAGTACTTC,CASSLAAGFRGTETQYF
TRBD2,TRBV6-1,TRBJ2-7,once,TGTTCCACCATCCCAGCGGGGGCTCGGGAGCAGTACTTC,CSTIPAGAREQYF
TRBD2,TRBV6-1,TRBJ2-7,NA,TGTGCCAGTTACGGGACTAGCGGGAGAAGGGACGAGCAGTACTTC,CASYGTSGRRDEQYF
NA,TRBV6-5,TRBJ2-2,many,TGTGCCAGCAGTTATGGTTCTCGGAGGACCGGGGAGCTGTTTTTT,CASSYGSRRTGELFF
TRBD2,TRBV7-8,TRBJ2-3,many,TGTGCCAGCAGCTTAAGGTTTACTAGCGGCACAGATACGCAGTATTTT,CASSLRFTSGTDTQYF